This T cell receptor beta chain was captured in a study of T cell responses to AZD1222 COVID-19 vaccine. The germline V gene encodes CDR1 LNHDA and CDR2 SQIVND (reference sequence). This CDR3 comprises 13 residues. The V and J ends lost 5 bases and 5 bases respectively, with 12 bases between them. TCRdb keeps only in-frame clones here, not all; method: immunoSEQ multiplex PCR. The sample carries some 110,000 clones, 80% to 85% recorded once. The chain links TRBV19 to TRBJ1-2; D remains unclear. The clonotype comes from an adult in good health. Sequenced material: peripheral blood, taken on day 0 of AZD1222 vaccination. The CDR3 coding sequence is TGTGCCAGTAGTCTAGCGCGCGGGTATGGCTACACCTTC. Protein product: CASSLARGYGYTF.